The 18 T cell receptor beta chains below were found in one sample sequenced in a study of Graves' ophthalmopathy and Graves' hyperthyroidism. From RNA, the CDR3 regions of TCR beta chains were amplified and sequenced. After a first-round RT-PCR with HTBI primers, a second-round multiplex PCR was run. TCRdb processed the multiplex PCR reads anew with MiXCR; each CDR3 protein has one entry. The repertoire holds roughly 700,000 distinct CDR3 sequences, with roughly 40% as singletons. The sequencing input was peripheral blood. The receptors shown here come from an adult man with Graves' ophthalmopathy.

The chain employs TRBV2 and TRBJ1-4; 10 bases are shared with TRBD1. After removal of 6 bases from V and 17 bases from J, the junction contained 6 bases not matched to a gene. Germline CDR1 reads SNHLY; CDR2 reads FYNNEI. The CDR3 has 11 amino acids. Written as DNA, the CDR3 is TGTGCCAGCAGGAAGGGACAGGGGAACTTTTTT. Residues: CASRKGQGNFF.

The J gene is TRBJ1-2, the V gene TRBV5-4; D unresolved. Germline V gives CDR1 SGHNT, CDR2 YYREEE (reference sequence). This CDR3 has 11 amino acids. The ends were cut back, 1 base at V and 8 bases at J, with 6 bases in the middle. CDR3 residues: CASSLQEGYTF. The CDR3 DNA sequence: TGTGCCAGCAGCTTGCAGGAAGGCTACACCTTC.

The chain has TRBV29-1 and TRBJ1-2, with 9 nucleotides matching TRBD1. The germline V gene has CDR1 SQVTM and CDR2 ANQGSEA. The CDR3 consists of 14 residues. With V trimmed by 6 bases and J by 8 bases, 13 bases remained unmatched. The DNA of the CDR3 is TGCAGCGTCGGACCGGGACAGGGACGGGGCGGCTACACCTTC. Translation gives CSVGPGQGRGGYTF.

This clonotype has at least ten counts. V gene TRBV7-9 combines with J gene TRBJ1-5; TRBD1 matches at 8 bases. The germline CDR1 and CDR2 sequences are SEHNR and FQNEAQ (reference sequence). Germline trimming cut 3 bases from V and 7 bases from J; bases unmatched to any gene: 5. The CDR3 is made up of 14 amino acids. The CDR3 region is CASSLQGAWQPQHF. CDR3 coding DNA: TGTGCCAGCAGCTTGCAGGGGGCTTGGCAGCCCCAGCATTTT.

V gene TRBV6-2 or TRBV6-3 combines with J gene TRBJ1-1; 9 nucleotides line up with TRBD1. The ends lost 5 bases at V and 5 bases at J; junction bases unmatched: 9. The CDR3 length is 15 residues. The germline gives CDR1 MNHEY, CDR2 SVGEGT. CDR3 sequence reads: CASSPPMTGGTEAFF. CDR3 sequence (DNA): TGTGCCAGCAGTCCTCCCATGACAGGGGGAACTGAAGCTTTCTTT.

With respect to this clonotype: A clone one base away is much larger, so this may be a read error. J is TRBJ1-1 and V is TRBV7-9, with a possible D match to TRBD1 (6 bases). V was pared by 2 bases and J by 10 bases, with 23 bases between. CDR1 is SEHNR and CDR2 is FQNEAQ in the germline V gene (reference sequence). The CDR3 totals 16 residues. CDR3 in amino acids: CASSLPQDRSLRGAFF. Written as DNA, the CDR3 is TGTGCCAGCAGCTTACCCCAAGACAGGTCCCTCAGGGGAGCTTTCTTT.

CDR3 sequence: CASRRDDRRNIANEKLFF. CDR3 DNA: TGTGCCAGCAGACGCGACGACAGAAGGAACATAGCTAATGAAAAACTGTTTTTT. The chain is built from TRBV9 and TRBJ1-4, with D possibly matching TRBD1 (5 bases). The CDR3 length is 18 residues. Germline V lookup: CDR1 SGDLS, CDR2 YYNGEE. The V and J ends lost 5 bases and 3 bases respectively, with 23 bases between them.

This clonotype was picked up a small number of times. The rearrangement links TRBV10-2 to TRBJ2-2; D may be TRBD1 (6 bases). CDR1 and CDR2 from the germline V gene are WSHSY and SAAADI. CDR3 size: 17 residues. The V gene lost 2 bases and the J gene lost 8 bases, with 21 bases spanning the gap. The CDR3 loop reads CASSEPVGTTLSGELFF. The CDR3 nucleotides read TGCGCCAGCAGTGAGCCGGTGGGGACAACACTTTCGGGGGAGCTGTTTTTT.

This clonotype was found many times. The chain joins TRBV10-3 to TRBJ1-6; D gene uncertain. Trimming took 10 bases from V and 7 from J, leaving 11 bases between them. The CDR3 runs 12 residues. Germline values: CDR1 ENHRY, CDR2 SYGVKD. The CDR3: CASELDNSPLHF. The CDR3, as DNA: TGTGCCAGCGAGTTGGACAATTCACCCCTCCACTTT.

A note on this clonotype: A much larger clone differs from this one at a single base, so this may be a read error. This sequence joins TRBV25-1 and TRBJ2-7; no clear D gene. The germline CDR1 and CDR2 sequences are MGHDK and SYGVNS. V was pared by 3 bases and J by 10 bases, with 10 bases between. The CDR3 covers 11 residues. In DNA form, the CDR3 reads TGTGCCAGCAGTGAGTCAAGGGTACAGTACTTC. Translating it yields CASSESRVQYF.

This clonotype was recorded many times. V and J are TRBV9 and TRBJ1-6; D may be TRBD1 (5 bases). Trimming stripped 0 bases from V and 8 bases from J, with 6 bases between. Germline V gives CDR1 SGDLS, CDR2 YYNGEE. This CDR3 has 13 residues. The CDR3 loop reads CASSVAGDSPLHF. In DNA, the CDR3 is TGTGCCAGCAGCGTAGCGGGGGATTCACCCCTCCACTTT.

The V and J genes are TRBV7-8 and TRBJ1-2; TRBD1 matches at 9 bases. From germline, CDR1 is SGHVS and CDR2 FQNEAQ. V was clipped by 6 bases and J by 7 bases; unmatched bases: 12. The CDR3 has 15 amino acids. The CDR3 DNA reads TGTGCCAGCAGTTTATACGGACAGGGGCTTGGTGGCTACACCTTC. Translated, it gives CASSLYGQGLGGYTF.

This chain links TRBV29-1 with TRBJ2-7, with D maybe TRBD2 (5 bases). This CDR3 has 14 residues. The V end lost 2 bases, the J end lost 3 bases, and 14 bases lay between the germline ends. Germline V gene sequence: CDR1 SQVTM, CDR2 ANQGSEA. As DNA, the CDR3 is TGCAGCGTTGAAATTGATTGGGGAGACTACGAGCAGTACTTC. This encodes CSVEIDWGDYEQYF.

Regarding this clonotype: A much larger clone lies one base from this, so it may be a read error. This is likely a read error, given that the CDR3 carries no conserved phenylalanine or tryptophan at its end. The J gene is TRBJ2-7, the V gene TRBV7-2; TRBD2 agrees at 10 bases. Per germline, CDR1 SGHTA and CDR2 FQGNSA. V trimming: 5 bases; J trimming: 0 bases; junction bases outside the gene matches: 7. The CDR3 is 16 amino acids. The CDR3 sequence is CASSRTSSGSSYEQYC. CDR3 coding DNA: TGTGCCAGCAGCCGCACCTCTAGCGGGAGCTCCTACGAGCAGTACTGC.

A remark on this clonotype: A much larger clone lies a single base off, so this may be a read error. The chain combines TRBV7-2 with TRBJ2-5; TRBD2 aligns across 7 bases. The germline V gene encodes CDR1 SGHTA and CDR2 FQGNSA. V gave up 5 bases and J gave up 2 bases; unmatched junction bases: 17. The CDR3 sequence is 18 residues long. The CDR3 sequence is CASSLQTRASGKQETQYF. In DNA, the CDR3 is TGTGCCAGCAGCCTCCAAACTAGGGCTAGCGGAAAACAAGAGACCCAGTACTTC. Together with reference TRBV7-2 and TRBJ2-5, the CDR3 gives the full variable domain: GAGVSQSPSNKVTEKGKDVELRCDPISGHTALYWYRQSLGQGLEFLIYFQGNSAPDKSGLPSDRFSAERTGGSVSTLTIQRTQQEDSAVYLCASSLQTRASGKQETQYFGPGTRLLVL.

The chain employs TRBV3-1 and TRBJ1-1; TRBD1 matches 8 bases. This CDR3 spans 15 amino acids. CDR1 and CDR2 from the germline V gene are LGHDT and YNNKEL (reference sequence). The V gene end was trimmed by 2 bases and the J gene end by 1 base; junction bases not matched to a gene: 3. This CDR3 reads CASSQSDRGNTEAFF. CDR3 nucleotides: TGTGCCAGCAGCCAATCAGACAGGGGGAACACTGAAGCTTTCTTT. The full variable domain, rest sourced from reference TRBV3-1 and TRBJ1-1, is DTAVSQTPKYLVTQMGNDKSIKCEQNLGHDTMYWYKQDSKKFLKIMFSYNNKELIINETVPNRFSPKSPDKAHLNLHINSLELGDSAVYFCASSQSDRGNTEAFFGQGTRLTVV.

The rearrangement uses TRBV20-1 and TRBJ2-6; 8 positions match TRBD2. CDR1 is DFQATT and CDR2 is SNEGSKA in the germline V gene (reference sequence). With V trimmed by 5 bases and J by 0 bases, 15 bases remained unmatched. This CDR3 region has 19 residues. The CDR3 coding sequence is TGCAGTGCTCCCCTCGCCGGACTAGCCTATCACTCTGGGGCCAACGTCCTGACTTTC. Translated: CSAPLAGLAYHSGANVLTF.

This clonotype was picked up many times. The V gene is TRBV2, the J gene TRBJ1-6; TRBD1 matches 10 bases. V shed 10 bases, J shed 7 bases, and the junction held 4 bases outside the gene matches. The CDR3 contains 13 residues. In germline, CDR1 is SNHLY, CDR2 FYNNEI. The CDR3 bases are TGTGCCACCGAGGACAGGGGGAATTCACCCCTCCACTTT. It codes for CATEDRGNSPLHF. The variable domain in full, completed from reference TRBV2 and TRBJ1-6, reads EPEVTQTPSHQVTQMGQEVILRCVPISNHLYFYWYRQILGQKVEFLVSFYNNEISEKSEIFDDQFSVERPDGSNFTLKIRSTKLEDSAMYFCATEDRGNSPLHFGNGTRLTVT.